Detailed here is one T cell receptor (beta chain). These data come from a study of cytomegalovirus exposure and HLA in healthy donors. Study information: Clustering assigned over 70% of the roughly 380 genotyped donors to the Caucasian-associated ancestry cluster.

A multiplex PCR was run with 60 Vbeta primers and 13 Jbeta primers. Libraries were prepared by immunoSEQ multiplex PCR; TCRdb keeps only in-frame clonotypes and omits some of them. The table lists some 140,000 clones, around 79% of them singletons. Losses at the gene ends were 3 bases for V and 5 bases for J; bases not matched to a gene: 12. CDR3 size: 16 residues. Germline-derived CDR1 and CDR2 are SGHTA and FQGNSA. Input material: PBMCs. This chain links TRBV7-2 with TRBJ1-1, with 7 positions matching TRBD1. This TCR was sampled from a man between 18 and 29 years old in good health and CMV-seronegative. The DNA of the CDR3 is TGTGCCAGCAGCTTTAGCGGTAGGGACAGATGGACTGAAGCTTTCTTT. Protein: CASSFSGRDRWTEAFF.